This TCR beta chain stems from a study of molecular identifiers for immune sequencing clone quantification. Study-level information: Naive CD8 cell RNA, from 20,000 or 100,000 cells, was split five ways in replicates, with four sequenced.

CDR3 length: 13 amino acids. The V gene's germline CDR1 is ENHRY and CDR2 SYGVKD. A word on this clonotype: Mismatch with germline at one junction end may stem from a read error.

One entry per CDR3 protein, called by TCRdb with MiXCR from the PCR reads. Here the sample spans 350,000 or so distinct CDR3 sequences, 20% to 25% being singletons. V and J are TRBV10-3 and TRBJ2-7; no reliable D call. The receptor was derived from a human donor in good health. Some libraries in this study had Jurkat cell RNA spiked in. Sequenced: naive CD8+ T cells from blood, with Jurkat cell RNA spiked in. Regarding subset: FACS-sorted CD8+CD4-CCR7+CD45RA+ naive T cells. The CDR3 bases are TGTGCCATCAGTGAGTCTCTCTCCTACGAGCGGTACTTC. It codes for CAISESLSYERYF.